This T cell receptor (beta chain) comes out of a study of T cell repertoires in cytomegalovirus infection. On the study more broadly: Both CMV infection and a matching HLA type were indicated by public TCR beta signatures.

This CDR3 is built from 14 residues. Between the trimmed V and J ends, which lost 0 bases and 10 bases, there was a span of 13 bases. From germline, CDR1 is LGHNA and CDR2 YNFKEQ. Using its own MiXCR run on the reads, TCRdb lists one record per CDR3 protein. The sample has tens of thousands of distinct CDR3 sequences, 4% seen once. General study points: What dominated the ex vivo response were HLA-C-restricted CMV-specific TCR beta clonotypes. CMV carriers with the relevant HLA were identified by cumulative public TCR beta family frequency.

About this clonotype itself: The antigen is not known.

The chain combines TRBV4-2 with TRBJ2-1; no reliable D call. The source is a human donor in good health (CMV status not recorded). Some clones in this sample may be carry-over from other donors' samples. The material sequenced was PBMCs. For the CDR3, the DNA is TGTGCCAGCAGCCAAGATAGTGTTCGGGCCGAGCAGTTCTTC. Protein sequence: CASSQDSVRAEQFF.